The clone carrying this T cell receptor (beta chain) was found many times. Its antigen is not identified. The sample is drawn from a study of blood T cells in healthy people across ages. Study background: Using template switching, researchers captured about one barcoded beta molecule for each two T cells. General observations from the study: Naive T cell percentage and TCR beta diversity correlated strongly.

This CDR3 has 15 amino acids. V was trimmed by 2 bases and J by 0 bases, leaving 9 bases between them. Germline-derived CDR1 and CDR2 are MNHEY and SVGEGT. A second PCR, run for about 6 to 12 cycles, used a sample-barcoded 5' primer plus a J-beta primer mix. Every sample gave at least 2.5 million paired-end reads containing CDR3. TCRdb itself ran the 5' RACE reads through MiXCR, one entry per CDR3 protein. This sample has over 300,000 distinct CDR3 sequences, with 45% to 65% found just once. This clonotype was sampled from a man in his sixties in good health. The source material was blood. This sequence joins TRBV6-2 or TRBV6-3 and TRBJ2-3, with D uncertain. CDR3 DNA sequence: TGTGCCAGCAGTTACGTAGGATCTAGCACAGATACGCAGTATTTT. Protein: CASSYVGSSTDTQYF.